This T cell receptor beta chain emerged from a study of blood T cell repertoires in COVID-19. Study-level background: Nucleic acid was either cDNA or gDNA, and it came from T cells, B-cell-depleted T cells, or PBMCs.

Concerning this clone itself: The limits of the CDR3 on the DNA are not certain, so only TCRdb's listed CDR3 is given.

Only in-frame clones appear in the TCRdb table, and some are missing; sequencing was by immunoSEQ multiplex PCR. There are about 52,000 clones in the sample; under 90% occur only once, and 13% to 15% lies in the top ten. The CDR3 comprises 18 residues, both ends counted. Sequencing was performed on peripheral blood. The sequence derives from a man aged 65 to 85 with acute or convalescent COVID-19. This chain joins TRBV21-1 and TRBJ2-7; the table assigns TRBD1, which was not confirmed against the DNA. TRBV21-1 is marked as a pseudogene. CDR3 amino acids: CASSKGAVGTGAPYEQYF.